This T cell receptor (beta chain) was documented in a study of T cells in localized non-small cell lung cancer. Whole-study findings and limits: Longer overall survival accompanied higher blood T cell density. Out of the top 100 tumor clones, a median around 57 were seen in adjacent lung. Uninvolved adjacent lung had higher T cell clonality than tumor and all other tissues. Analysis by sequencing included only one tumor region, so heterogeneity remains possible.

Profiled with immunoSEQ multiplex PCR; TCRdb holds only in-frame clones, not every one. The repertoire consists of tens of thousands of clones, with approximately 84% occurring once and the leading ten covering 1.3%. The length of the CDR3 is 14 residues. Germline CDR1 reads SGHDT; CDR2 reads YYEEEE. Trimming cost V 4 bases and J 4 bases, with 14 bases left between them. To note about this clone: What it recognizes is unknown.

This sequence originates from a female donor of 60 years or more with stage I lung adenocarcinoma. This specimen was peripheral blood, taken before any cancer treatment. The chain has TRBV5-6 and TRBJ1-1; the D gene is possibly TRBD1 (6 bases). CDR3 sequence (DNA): TGTGCCAGCAGCCAGACGGGGGCTGGCACTGAAGCTTTCTTT. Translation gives CASSQTGAGTEAFF.